The next 18 T cell receptor beta chains were all read from a single sample in a study of control samples from healthy donors and cancer patients. Only in-frame clones appear in the TCRdb table, and some are missing; sequencing was by immunoSEQ multiplex PCR. The data hold approximately 40,000 clones, with 70% observed a single time. Sequenced input: formalin-fixed, paraffin-embedded tissue. The receptors derive from a male donor with melanoma.

There are a few counts of this clone. This chain connects TRBV19 to TRBJ2-5, with TRBD1 matching 9 bases. V lost 3 bases and J lost 2; bases outside the gene matches: 7. The CDR3 runs to 16 residues. Per the germline V gene, CDR1 is LNHDA and CDR2 is SQIVND (reference sequence). This chain's CDR3 is CASSIPGQGRQETQYF. CDR3 in DNA: TGTGCCAGTAGTATCCCGGGACAGGGACGTCAAGAGACCCAGTACTTC. Filled out from reference TRBV19 and TRBJ2-5, the complete variable domain reads DGGITQSPKYLFRKEGQNVTLSCEQNLNHDAMYWYRQDPGQGLRLIYYSQIVNDFQKGDIAEGYSVSREKKESFPLTVTSAQKNPTAFYLCASSIPGQGRQETQYFGPGTRLLVL.

The chain is built from TRBV19 and TRBJ2-3; 7 nucleotides agree with TRBD2. J gave up 6 bases and V 8 bases, and 5 bases lay outside the gene matches. Germline CDR1 reads LNHDA; CDR2 reads SQIVND (reference sequence). CDR3 size: 12 residues. Here the CDR3 DNA reads TGTGCCAGTGGTAGCGGGCGTGATACGCAGTATTTT. It is translated as CASGSGRDTQYF.

This clone was seen more than once but under ten times. The chain is built from TRBV5-1 and TRBJ2-3; no reliable D call. Germline CDR1 reads SGHRS; CDR2 reads YFSETQ. V gave up 2 bases and J gave up 5 bases, with 9 bases separating them. The CDR3 loop spans 13 amino acids. The CDR3 coding sequence is TGCGCCAGCAGCTTACGTCAGAGAGATACGCAGTATTTT. This sequence encodes CASSLRQRDTQYF.

The chain has TRBV19 and TRBJ2-5; 9 nucleotides match TRBD1. CDR1 is LNHDA, CDR2 SQIVND, per germline (reference sequence). With V trimmed by 7 bases and J by 1 base, 7 bases remained unmatched. The CDR3 has 15 amino acids. DNA of the CDR3: TGTGCCAGTACGACCGGGACAGGGAGCCAAGAGACCCAGTACTTC. Its protein is CASTTGTGSQETQYF.

The CDR3 reads CASSTLAGSFTGELFF. CDR3 coding DNA: TGTGCCAGCAGCACGCTAGCGGGGAGTTTCACCGGGGAGCTGTTTTTT. This sequence joins TRBV7-3 and TRBJ2-2; 9 bases are a match to TRBD2. The CDR3 runs 16 residues. CDR1 SGHTA and CDR2 FQGTGA come from the germline V gene. Trimming at V came to 5 bases and at J to 4 bases, leaving 8 bases not matched to a gene.

The rearrangement uses TRBV5-1 and TRBJ2-5; 7 bases agree with TRBD2. The CDR3 covers 13 residues. CDR1 and CDR2 from the germline V gene are SGHRS and YFSETQ. As DNA, the CDR3 is TGCGGACTCACCGGGGGGTTGCAGGAGACCCAGTACTTC. It is translated as CGLTGGLQETQYF.

The rearrangement uses TRBV14 and TRBJ2-7, with 7 bases aligning to TRBD2. V gave up 1 base and J gave up 2 bases; unmatched junction bases: 8. The CDR3 has 16 residues. Looked up from germline, CDR1 is SGHDN and CDR2 is FVKESK. CDR3 loop: CASSQATGLYTYEQYF. For the CDR3, the DNA is TGTGCCAGCAGCCAAGCGACGGGACTATACACCTACGAGCAGTACTTC.

V is TRBV5-1 and J is TRBJ2-5; perhaps TRBD2 as D (5 bases). V was pared by 4 bases and J by 2 bases, with 9 bases between. The CDR3 sequence is 13 residues long. The germline CDR1 and CDR2 sequences are SGHRS and YFSETQ. CDR3 sequence: CASSILEQETQYF. CDR3 in DNA: TGCGCCAGCAGCATACTAGAGCAAGAGACCCAGTACTTC.

J is TRBJ1-3 and V is TRBV10-3; the D is unclear. Germline loops: CDR1 ENHRY, CDR2 SYGVKD. Trimming pared 10 bases from V and 2 bases from J, leaving 15 bases between. The CDR3 loop spans 14 amino acids. In DNA form, the CDR3 reads TGTGCCAATGGAGAGACGGAGGCTGGAAACACCATATATTTT. Its translation: CANGETEAGNTIYF.

As to this clone: A much larger clonotype is one base distant, so this may be a read error. This rearrangement joins TRBV20-1 to TRBJ1-2; TRBD1 aligns across 7 bases. In germline, CDR1 is DFQATT, CDR2 SNEGSKA (reference sequence). The CDR3 loop spans 11 amino acids. The trim removed 7 bases at V and 8 bases at J, leaving 7 bases unmatched. CDR3 nucleotide sequence: TGCAGTGGAACAGGGGAGAGAGGCTACACCTTC. The encoded protein is CSGTGERGYTF.

The chain uses TRBV11-1 and TRBJ2-3; 7 bases fit TRBD1. J lost 3 bases, V lost 1 base, and 4 bases had no gene match. The CDR3 has 15 residues. Germline V gives CDR1 SGHAT, CDR2 FQDESV (reference sequence). CDR3: CASSLGVTGTDTQYF. CDR3 nucleotides: TGTGCCAGCAGCTTAGGTGTGACAGGGACAGATACGCAGTATTTT.

The chain combines TRBV5-1 with TRBJ2-1; a possible D gene is TRBD2 (6 bases). V was pared by 5 bases and J by 0 bases, with 12 bases between. This CDR3 has 15 amino acids. Germline values: CDR1 SGHRS, CDR2 YFSETQ. The CDR3 DNA sequence: TGCGCCAGCAGACGGGCGGGGAGCTCCTACAATGAGCAGTTCTTC. Its protein product is CASRRAGSSYNEQFF.

The V and J genes are TRBV19 and TRBJ2-3; D is possibly TRBD2 (5 bases). Germline V gives CDR1 LNHDA, CDR2 SQIVND (reference sequence). The V and J ends lost 7 bases and 8 bases respectively, with 22 bases between them. The CDR3 is made up of 15 amino acids. This chain's CDR3 is CASNRGIRVFGTQYF. CDR3 DNA sequence: TGTGCCAGTAATCGAGGGATCAGAGTATTTGGTACGCAGTATTTT.

This clone was counted many times. The chain uses TRBV27 and TRBJ2-3; maybe TRBD2 (5 bases). Germline V CDR1 and CDR2: MNHEY, SMNVEV (reference sequence). The CDR3 covers 14 residues. Trimming left V 3 bases short and J 6 bases short, with 13 bases between. CDR3 in DNA: TGTGCCAGCAGTTTGCAGATAACGGGGGATACGCAGTATTTT. Translating it yields CASSLQITGDTQYF.

This clone was detected once. The rearrangement uses TRBV19 and TRBJ1-4, with unresolved D. V lost 4 bases and J 4 bases, leaving 10 bases between the germline ends. Germline V lookup: CDR1 LNHDA, CDR2 SQIVND (reference sequence). The length of the CDR3 is 14 residues. CDR3 bases: TGTGCCAGTAGTACCGGACCCTTTAATGAAAAACTGTTTTTT. Residues: CASSTGPFNEKLFF.

To note about this clone: This could be a read error, since a much larger clone is one nucleotide away. The chain carries TRBV18 and TRBJ2-7; D gene uncertain. The germline gives CDR1 KGHSH, CDR2 LQKENI. This CDR3 comprises 15 residues. Trimming stripped 4 bases from V and 5 bases from J, with 18 bases between. Here the CDR3 DNA reads TGTGCCAGCTCACTACCTGCACTCTCCCTCCACGAGCAGTACTTC. The encoded protein is CASSLPALSLHEQYF.

The chain joins TRBV24-1 to TRBJ2-1; 12 bases are shared with TRBD2. Unmatched junction bases numbered 10, after V lost 5 bases and J lost 9 bases. Germline CDR1 KGHDR, CDR2 SFDVKD. CDR3 length: 16 amino acids. The CDR3 region has the DNA TGTGCCACCAGTGCCCTGACTAGCGGGAGTTCTAGTGAGCAGTTCTTC. Its translation is CATSALTSGSSSEQFF.

For the CDR3, the DNA is TGCGCCAGCAGTGAGACAGAGGACGGACCACAGTACTTC. This encodes CASSETEDGPQYF. The chain recombines TRBV10-2 with TRBJ2-4, with D unclear. The V and J ends lost 2 bases and 13 bases respectively, with 15 bases between them. The CDR3 contains 13 residues. Germline V gene data show CDR1 as WSHSY and CDR2 as SAAADI.